The rows below give T cell receptor beta chains drawn from one sample of a study of cytomegalovirus exposure and HLA in healthy donors. Generated by immunoSEQ multiplex PCR, the TCRdb table keeps only in-frame clones and is missing some. This table holds roughly 100,000 clones, about 12% found once. The source material was PBMCs. The receptors stem from a man aged 40-49 years in good health and CMV-seropositive. CDR3s include the opening cysteine and the closing phenylalanine or tryptophan. A D gene is named only where the DNA matches it firmly. The size field is filled for only some rows; it gives once, few, many or a size class.

>TRBJ1-5|14|TRBV27|TRBD1|few
CASSWQGVEGPQHF
TGTGCCAGCAGTTGGCAGGGGGTTGAGGGGCCCCAGCATTTT
>TRBJ2-5|12|TRBV9|NA|NA
CASSVDGETQYF
TGTGCCAGCAGCGTAGATGGCGAGACCCAGTACTTC
>TRBJ1-3|16|TRBV10-2|NA|NA
CVNRHPGPVSGNTIYF
TGCGTCAACAGACATCCGGGTCCTGTCTCTGGAAACACCATATATTTT
>TRBJ1-4|15|TRBV4-1|NA|NA
CASSRGGWREEKLFF
TGCGCCAGCAGCCGGGGAGGATGGAGGGAGGAAAAACTGTTTTTT
>TRBJ2-5|17|TRBV4-1|TRBD2|NA
CASSRTSGNHPQETQYF
TGCGCCAGCAGCCGGACTAGCGGGAATCACCCCCAAGAGACCCAGTACTTC
>TRBJ2-2|16|TRBV7-8|TRBD2|NA
CASSGVLAGATGELFF
TGTGCCAGCAGCGGAGTCCTAGCGGGAGCCACCGGGGAGCTGTTTTTT
>TRBJ2-2|13|TRBV7-8|NA|few
CASSLSPPGELFF
TGTGCCAGCAGCTTGTCTCCCCCCGGGGAGCTGTTTTTT
>TRBJ2-4|15|TRBV5-4|TRBD2|NA
CASSRPTAGENIQYF
TGTGCCAGCAGCCGGCCCACAGCGGGAGAAAACATTCAGTACTTC
>TRBJ2-6|16|TRBV29-1|NA|NA
CRVGNLWQPGANVPNF
TGCAGAGTTGGTAATTTGTGGCAACCTGGGGCCAACGTCCCGAATTTC
>TRBJ1-4|14|TRBV27|NA|NA
CASSLSRGGEKLFF
TGTGCCAGCAGTTTATCGAGGGGAGGGGAAAAACTGTTTTTT
>TRBJ2-1|13|TRBV19|TRBD1|few
CASSWDRVNEQFF
TGTGCCAGTAGTTGGGACAGGGTTAATGAGCAGTTCTTC
>TRBJ1-5|14|TRBV18|NA|NA
CASSPTGGNQPQHF
TGTGCCAGCTCACCTACAGGCGGCAATCAGCCCCAGCATTTT
>TRBJ2-5|15|TRBV4-1|TRBD1|few
CASSQWDRVEETQYF
TGCGCCAGCAGCCAATGGGACAGGGTAGAAGAGACCCAGTACTTC
>TRBJ2-7|16|TRBV7-2|TRBD1|few
CASSSTRGPHFYEQYF
TGTGCCAGCAGCTCTACCAGGGGGCCGCATTTCTACGAGCAGTACTTC
>TRBJ2-7|15|TRBV5-3|TRBD2|once
CARYVSGPKSYEQYF
TGTGCCAGATATGTTAGCGGGCCGAAATCCTACGAGCAGTACTTC
>TRBJ1-1|14|TRBV7-9|TRBD1|NA
CASSGGTANTEAFF
TGTGCCAGCAGCGGCGGGACAGCGAACACTGAAGCTTTCTTT
>TRBJ1-1|13|TRBV11-2|NA|NA
CASSLAGNTEAFF
TGTGCCAGCAGCTTAGCGGGGAACACTGAAGCTTTCTTT
>TRBJ2-4|15|TRBV6-1|NA|few
CASSTGRFAKNIQYF
TGTGCCAGCAGTACAGGGAGATTTGCCAAAAACATTCAGTACTTC
>TRBJ2-7|15|TRBV7-2|TRBD1|few
CASSWGTGGDYEQYF
TGTGCCAGCAGCTGGGGGACAGGTGGAGACTACGAGCAGTACTTC
>TRBJ2-7|14|TRBV6-5|NA|NA
CASSYGGPPYEQYF
TGTGCCAGCAGTTACGGCGGTCCCCCCTACGAGCAGTACTTC
>TRBJ1-2|16|TRBV10-3|NA|NA
CAISESEGAFSYGYTF
TGTGCCATCAGTGAGTCTGAAGGGGCTTTTAGCTATGGCTACACCTTC
>TRBJ2-2|13|TRBV29-1|NA|NA
CSALVGGTGELFF
TGCAGCGCCCTTGTGGGGGGCACCGGGGAGCTGTTTTTT
>TRBJ1-1|14|TRBV28|NA|few
CASSLRTVGAEAFF
TGTGCCAGCAGTCTTCGGACAGTGGGGGCTGAAGCTTTCTTT
>TRBJ1-1|13|TRBV10-1|NA|few
CASSRQGNTEAFF
TGCGCCAGCAGTCGCCAGGGGAACACTGAAGCTTTCTTT
>TRBJ2-2|14|TRBV7-3|TRBD2|NA
CASSSGTIRGELFF
TGTGCCAGCAGCTCCGGGACTATCCGCGGGGAGCTGTTTTTT
>TRBJ2-7|13|TRBV19|TRBD1|NA
CASSTTGGYEQYF
TGTGCCAGTAGTACGACAGGGGGCTACGAGCAGTACTTC
>TRBJ1-1|14|TRBV19|TRBD1|many
CASSVDRVNTEAFF
TGTGCCAGTAGTGTCGACAGGGTGAACACTGAAGCTTTCTTT
>TRBJ2-6|16|TRBV7-6|TRBD1|few
CASSLRTGAGANVLTF
TGTGCCAGCAGCTTAAGGACAGGGGCTGGGGCCAACGTCCTGACTTTC
>TRBJ1-2|14|TRBV19|NA|few
CASSMWGQSHGYTF
TGTGCCAGTAGTATGTGGGGACAATCGCATGGCTACACCTTC
>TRBJ2-2|17|TRBV7-2|NA|NA
CASSLARSGTNTGELFF
TGTGCCAGCAGCTTAGCCCGATCAGGGACGAACACCGGGGAGCTGTTTTTT
>TRBJ2-7|15|TRBV5-4|TRBD2|NA
CASSWVAGGGDEQYF
TGTGCCAGCAGCTGGGTAGCGGGAGGGGGTGACGAGCAGTACTTC
>TRBJ2-1|15|TRBV9|TRBD2|NA
CASSATSGIINEQFF
TGTGCCAGCAGCGCGACTAGCGGGATAATTAATGAGCAGTTCTTC
>TRBJ1-4|16|TRBV5-4|NA|few
CASSLTGAATNEKLFF
TGTGCCAGCAGCTTAACGGGAGCTGCAACTAATGAAAAACTGTTTTTT
>TRBJ2-4|17|TRBV30|TRBD1|NA
CAWSVPGGAKNKNIQYF
TGTGCCTGGAGTGTACCAGGGGGCGCAAAGAACAAAAACATTCAGTACTTC
>TRBJ2-1|13|TRBV7-2|TRBD1|few
CASSFGTVDEQFF
TGTGCCAGCAGCTTCGGGACAGTCGATGAGCAGTTCTTC
>TRBJ1-5|14|TRBV5-8|NA|few
CASSLDSVNQPQHF
TGTGCCAGCAGCTTGGATTCAGTCAATCAGCCCCAGCATTTT
>TRBJ2-5|13|TRBV9|NA|NA
CASSGRRGETQYF
TGTGCCAGCAGCGGACGACGAGGAGAGACCCAGTACTTC
>TRBJ2-1|14|TRBV10-3|TRBD2|NA
CAIMLSGTYNEQFF
TGTGCCATCATGTTAAGCGGGACTTACAATGAGCAGTTCTTC
>TRBJ1-5|16|TRBV16|NA|few
CASSQLVRTENQPQHF
TGTGCCAGCAGCCAATTAGTACGGACAGAAAATCAGCCCCAGCATTTT
>TRBJ2-2|13|TRBV9|NA|few
CASSSSVAGELFF
TGTGCCAGCAGCTCGTCAGTGGCCGGGGAGCTGTTTTTT
>TRBJ2-5|15|TRBV28|TRBD2|NA
CASTVSGRGQETQYF
TGTGCCAGCACCGTTAGCGGGAGAGGCCAAGAGACCCAGTACTTC
>TRBJ2-3|14|TRBV30|TRBD2|NA
CAWRASGSTDTQYF
TGTGCCTGGAGGGCTAGCGGATCCACAGATACGCAGTATTTT
>TRBJ2-2|13|TRBV28|NA|NA
CAIGQRNTGELFF
TGTGCCATCGGACAGAGGAACACCGGGGAGCTGTTTTTT
>TRBJ2-1|15|TRBV5-1|TRBD2|NA
CASSLAGLANNEQFF
TGCGCCAGCAGCTTGGCGGGACTAGCGAACAATGAGCAGTTCTTC
>TRBJ2-3|16|TRBV7-8|TRBD2|NA
CASSAPWGGSTDTQYF
TGTGCCAGCAGCGCACCCTGGGGGGGTAGCACAGATACGCAGTATTTT
>TRBJ1-1|15|TRBV6-5|NA|few
CASSYSGHLNTEAFF
TGTGCCAGCAGTTACTCAGGACATCTGAACACTGAAGCTTTCTTT
>TRBJ1-5|15|TRBV27|NA|NA
CASSSRFRVNQPQHF
TGTGCCAGCAGTTCTAGGTTCAGGGTTAATCAGCCCCAGCATTTT
>TRBJ2-7|15|TRBV7-9|TRBD1|NA
CASSLLPTGPYEQYF
TGTGCCAGCAGCTTGCTACCGACAGGGCCCTACGAGCAGTACTTC
>TRBJ1-2|14|TRBV18|NA|NA
CASSPPAGYYGYTF
TGTGCCAGCTCACCACCGGCCGGGTACTATGGCTACACCTTC
>TRBJ1-2|14|TRBV6-5|NA|few
CASRRNPGSDGYTF
TGTGCCAGCAGGCGAAATCCAGGGTCTGATGGCTACACCTTC
>TRBJ2-3|15|TRBV7-6|NA|few
CASSLVGGGTDTQYF
TGTGCCAGCAGCTTAGTCGGCGGAGGCACAGATACGCAGTATTTT